This entry is about one T cell receptor beta chain. This specimen belongs to a study of blood T cell repertoires in COVID-19. The wider study: Samples came from the United States, Italy and Spain, spanning acute and convalescent COVID-19.

TCRdb's copy holds only in-frame clones and misses some; the assay was immunoSEQ multiplex PCR. The sample has 150,000 to 180,000 clones, under 85% seen once; the top ten hold 0.55% to 0.75%. CDR3 length equals 14 residues. Germline V CDR1 and CDR2: SGHDT, YYEEEE. The V end was cut by 2 bases, the J end by 0 bases, with 6 bases between. J is TRBJ1-3 and V is TRBV5-6; no clear D. This TCR was recovered from a man in his fifties or sixties with COVID-19, enrolled during active disease. Sequencing used peripheral blood. Here the CDR3 reads CASSFFSSGNTIYF. The DNA for the CDR3 is TGTGCCAGCAGCTTTTTTAGCTCTGGAAACACCATATATTTT.